These T cell receptor beta chains were read from a single sample in a study of shared clonotypes between healthy human individuals. The repertoire was sequenced with immunoSEQ multiplex PCR; TCRdb's copy has only in-frame clones and lacks some. This table has roughly 2.4 million clones, under 97% appearing once. The sequenced sample consisted of naive CD4+ T cells sorted from blood. Receptor source: a man younger than 35 in good health. The CDR3 runs from the conserved cysteine through the conserved F or W. Each record gives: clone size, J gene, V gene, D gene, CDR3 DNA, CDR3 protein. D genes are given only for firm matches. Only some rows state a clone size, as once, few, many or a class for expanded clones.

-,TRBJ2-1,TRBV7-2,-,TGTGCCAGCAGCTTAGAGGGGGGATCCTACAATGAGCAGTTCTTC,CASSLEGGSYNEQFF
-,TRBJ2-6,TRBV2,-,TGTGCCAGCAACCGGGACATCCTCTCTGGGGCCAACGTCCTGACTTTC,CASNRDILSGANVLTF
-,TRBJ2-1,TRBV6-1,-,TGTGCCAGCAGTGTATGGGGGTCCGACGATATGAATGGGCAGTTCTTC,CASSVWGSDDMNGQFF
-,TRBJ2-7,TRBV7-9,TRBD1,TGTGCCAGCAGCCCCGGGACAGGGGGCTTCTACGAGCAGTACTTC,CASSPGTGGFYEQYF
-,TRBJ2-7,TRBV5-1,-,TGCGCCAGCAGCGAGCCAGGCGCCTCCTACGAGCAGTACTTC,CASSEPGASYEQYF
once,TRBJ2-3,TRBV5-4,TRBD2,TGTGCCAGCAGCTTGACAACTAGCGACACAGATACGCAGTATTTT,CASSLTTSDTDTQYF
-,TRBJ1-5,TRBV2,-,TGTGCCAGCAGTTCGGACAGTAGCAATCAGCCCCAGCATTTT,CASSSDSSNQPQHF
-,TRBJ2-7,TRBV7-2,-,TGTGCCAGCAGCTTGCGATACGAGCAGTACTTC,CASSLRYEQYF
-,TRBJ1-1,TRBV7-9,-,TGTGCCAGCAGCCCTTTGACAGGAATACTTACTGAAGCTTTCTTT,CASSPLTGILTEAFF
-,TRBJ2-4,TRBV7-9,-,TGTGCCAGCAGCTTATTCGGGGGACAGAATAAAAACATTCAGTACTTC,CASSLFGGQNKNIQYF
once,TRBJ2-1,TRBV5-1,TRBD2,TGCGCCAGCAGCCCCACTAGCGGGGGGGATGATCGAATCTTC,CASSPTSGGDDRIF
-,TRBJ1-5,TRBV4-1,-,TGCGCCAGCAGCCAAGAAGGGCCCAGTCAGCCCCAGCATTTT,CASSQEGPSQPQHF
-,TRBJ2-2,TRBV5-1,-,TGCGCCTCAGGGCGAAGCCCCAACACCGGGGAGCTGTTTTTT,CASGRSPNTGELFF
-,TRBJ1-2,TRBV2,-,TGTGCCAGCAGTGATGCAACCAGGGCGGACTATGGCTACACCTTC,CASSDATRADYGYTF
-,TRBJ2-2,TRBV28,-,TGTGCCAGCAGTTTGGTGGAGGGGGAGCTGTTTTTT,CASSLVEGELFF
-,TRBJ2-7,TRBV6-5,-,TGTGCCAGCAATGGGGCCCTTTCCTACGAGCAGTACTTC,CASNGALSYEQYF
-,TRBJ1-2,TRBV4-1,-,TGCGCCAGCAGCCAAGTAGGAGGGATCTATGGCTACACCTTC,CASSQVGGIYGYTF
-,TRBJ2-3,TRBV7-9,-,TGTGCCAGCAGCAAATCAGATACGCAGTATTTT,CASSKSDTQYF
-,TRBJ2-7,TRBV6-5,TRBD2,TGTGCCAGCACTGCTAGCGGGTCATCCTACGAGCAGTACTTC,CASTASGSSYEQYF
-,TRBJ1-6,TRBV2,TRBD1,TGTGCCAGCAGTGTCCCCCTCGGACAGGGAGGCAATTCACCCCTCCACTTT,CASSVPLGQGGNSPLHF
-,TRBJ2-1,TRBV5-1,-,TGCGCCAGCAGCTTGGAGGGACCAAGCTACAATGAGCAGTTCTTC,CASSLEGPSYNEQFF
-,TRBJ2-7,TRBV5-1,-,TGCGCCAGCAGCCCACAAGCGGGCCACGAGCAGTACTTC,CASSPQAGHEQYF
-,TRBJ2-7,TRBV28,TRBD1,TGTGCCAGCAGGCCCCGGGACAGACCTTCCTACGAGCAGTACTTC,CASRPRDRPSYEQYF
-,TRBJ2-3,TRBV30,-,TGTGCCTGGCAAGGGGCCCTATACAACACAGATACGCAGTATTTT,CAWQGALYNTDTQYF
-,TRBJ2-3,TRBV9,-,TGTGCCAGCAGCGTAGACCACCAGCGGAGCACAGATACGCAGTATTTT,CASSVDHQRSTDTQYF
-,TRBJ2-7,TRBV4-3,-,TGCGCCAGCAGCCCCGTGGGGACCGCGGGTACCTACGAGCAGTACTTC,CASSPVGTAGTYEQYF
-,TRBJ1-5,TRBV30,-,TGTGCCTGGAGTGTTGGGGGAGGGGAGCCCCAGCATTTT,CAWSVGGGEPQHF
-,TRBJ2-7,TRBV4-3,-,TGCGCCAGCAGCCAAGATCGGCTAGGGGATCGGTACGAGCAGTACTTC,CASSQDRLGDRYEQYF
-,TRBJ1-6,TRBV2,TRBD1,TGTGCCAGCAGTGGAGGGGACAGGGGTAATTCACCCCTCCACTTT,CASSGGDRGNSPLHF
once,TRBJ1-1,TRBV6-1,-,TGTGCCAGCAGTGATTCAAATTCCCGATTAAACACTGAAGCTTTCTTT,CASSDSNSRLNTEAFF
-,TRBJ1-1,TRBV6-6,-,TGTGCCAGCAGGCCAGTCCGGATGGAAGCTTTCTTT,CASRPVRMEAFF
once,TRBJ2-1,TRBV5-1,TRBD1,TGCGCCAGCAGCGGACGACAGGGTCCCCTCTACAATGAGCAGTTCTTC,CASSGRQGPLYNEQFF
-,TRBJ1-2,TRBV19,-,TGTGCCACCGTCAAAGGGCTGTATGGCTACACCTTC,CATVKGLYGYTF
-,TRBJ2-1,TRBV2,TRBD1,TGTGCCAGCAGCCCCGGGACAGGGGTCACCAATGAGCAGTTCTTC,CASSPGTGVTNEQFF
-,TRBJ1-4,TRBV14,TRBD1,TGTGCCAGCAGCCCCAGACAGGGCGGAGAAAAACTGTTTTTT,CASSPRQGGEKLFF
-,TRBJ2-2,TRBV5-1,-,TGCGCCAGCAGCTACATGCTTGAGGCCGGGGAGCTGTTTTTT,CASSYMLEAGELFF
-,TRBJ2-3,TRBV5-1,-,TGCGCCAGCAGCTTGGAAGGCCTAGGGGCCACAGATACGCAGTATTTT,CASSLEGLGATDTQYF
-,TRBJ2-3,TRBV11-2,TRBD1,TGTGCCAGCAGCCCCAGGACAGGCACCACAGATACGCAGTATTTT,CASSPRTGTTDTQYF
-,TRBJ2-3,TRBV7-9,-,TGTGCCAGCAGCTCAGCGGCAGATACGCAGTATTTT,CASSSAADTQYF
-,TRBJ1-1,TRBV18,-,TGTGCCAGCTCACCGGGTACCGGACTTGGTCTAGAAGCTTTCTTT,CASSPGTGLGLEAFF
-,TRBJ2-5,TRBV5-1,TRBD2,TGCGCCAGCAGCTTGGAGCGGGGGGGACAAGAGACCCAGTACTTC,CASSLERGGQETQYF
-,TRBJ1-2,TRBV10-3,TRBD1,TGTGCCAGCCGGGACAGGGAACGCTATGGCTACACCTTC,CASRDRERYGYTF
-,TRBJ2-1,TRBV30,TRBD1,TGTGCCTGGAGTGTACGGCAGGGGGTGGGCAATGAGCAGTTCTTC,CAWSVRQGVGNEQFF
-,TRBJ1-1,TRBV11-2,-,TGTGCCAGCAGCTTAACCCTAGTGAACACTGAAGCTTTCTTT,CASSLTLVNTEAFF
-,TRBJ1-6,TRBV27,-,TGTGCCAGCAGTTTTTCCGGAGGTCGTTCACCCCTCCACTTT,CASSFSGGRSPLHF
-,TRBJ1-1,TRBV5-6,-,TGTGCCAGCAGCCTTGGACAGGAAGCTTTCTTT,CASSLGQEAFF
-,TRBJ2-1,TRBV6-4,TRBD2,TGTGCCAGCAGTGTTCTAGCGGGGGGGCCTAGCTACAATGAGCAGTTCTTC,CASSVLAGGPSYNEQFF
-,TRBJ2-1,TRBV7-9,-,TGTGCCAGCAGCTTAGCCACCTACAATGAGCAGTTCTTC,CASSLATYNEQFF
few,TRBJ1-1,TRBV4-1,TRBD1,TGCGCCAGCAGCCAAGACGGGACAGGGCACACTGAAGCTTTCTTT,CASSQDGTGHTEAFF
-,TRBJ2-7,TRBV19,TRBD1,TGTGCCAGTAGTCGTGGTGGACAGGGCCTCTACGAGCAGTACTTC,CASSRGGQGLYEQYF
-,TRBJ2-1,TRBV4-3,-,TGCGCCAGCAGCCAGGGAAGCTCCTACAATGAGCAGTTCTTC,CASSQGSSYNEQFF
-,TRBJ2-2,TRBV7-2,-,TGTGCCAGCAGTCTCCTGTCCCTCAACGGGGAGCTGTTTTTT,CASSLLSLNGELFF
-,TRBJ2-3,TRBV4-3,-,TGCGCCAGCAGCCCCCTGGGTGCGGATACGCAGTATTTT,CASSPLGADTQYF
-,TRBJ1-5,TRBV19,TRBD1,TGTGCCAGCACGGACAGGGTCGGCAATCAGCCCCAGCATTTT,CASTDRVGNQPQHF
-,TRBJ2-7,TRBV18,-,TGTGCCAGCTCACCAAGAGGGGCTGGACAGAATTCCTACGAGCAGTACTTC,CASSPRGAGQNSYEQYF